The entry that follows covers one T cell receptor (beta chain) sequence. CDR3 and TCR beta VDJ profiling relied on a genomic DNA template. TCRdb analysed the reads with MiXCR anew, one entry per CDR3 protein. The data hold 60,000 or so distinct CDR3 sequences, with around 55% observed a single time. The data originate from a study of CD8+CD57+ T cells in acquired aplastic anemia. This CDR3 has 13 residues. Germline V gives CDR1 SNHLY, CDR2 FYNNEI. V lost 4 bases and J lost 2, with 8 bases in between. Sequenced input: sorted CD4+, CD8+, or CD8+CD57+ T cells (not recorded which) from PBMCs. This sequence was found in a human donor in good health, serving as a control. This rearrangement joins TRBV2 to TRBJ1-1; no clear D. The CDR3: CASSGYKNTEAFF. The DNA for the CDR3 is TGTGCCAGCAGTGGTTACAAAAACACTGAAGCTTTCTTT.